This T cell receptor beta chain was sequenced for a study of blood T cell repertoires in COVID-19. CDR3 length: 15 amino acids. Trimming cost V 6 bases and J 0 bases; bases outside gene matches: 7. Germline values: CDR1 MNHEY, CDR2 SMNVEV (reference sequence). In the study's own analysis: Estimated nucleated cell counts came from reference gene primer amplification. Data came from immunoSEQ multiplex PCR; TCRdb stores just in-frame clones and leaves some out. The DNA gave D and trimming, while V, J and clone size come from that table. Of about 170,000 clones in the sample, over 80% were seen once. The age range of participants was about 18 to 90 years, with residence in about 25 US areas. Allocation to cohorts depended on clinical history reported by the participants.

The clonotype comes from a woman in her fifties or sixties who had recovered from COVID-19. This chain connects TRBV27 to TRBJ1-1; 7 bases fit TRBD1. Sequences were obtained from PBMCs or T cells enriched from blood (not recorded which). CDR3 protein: CASSTGQWMNTEAFF. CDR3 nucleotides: TGTGCCAGCAGCACGGGACAGTGGATGAACACTGAAGCTTTCTTT.